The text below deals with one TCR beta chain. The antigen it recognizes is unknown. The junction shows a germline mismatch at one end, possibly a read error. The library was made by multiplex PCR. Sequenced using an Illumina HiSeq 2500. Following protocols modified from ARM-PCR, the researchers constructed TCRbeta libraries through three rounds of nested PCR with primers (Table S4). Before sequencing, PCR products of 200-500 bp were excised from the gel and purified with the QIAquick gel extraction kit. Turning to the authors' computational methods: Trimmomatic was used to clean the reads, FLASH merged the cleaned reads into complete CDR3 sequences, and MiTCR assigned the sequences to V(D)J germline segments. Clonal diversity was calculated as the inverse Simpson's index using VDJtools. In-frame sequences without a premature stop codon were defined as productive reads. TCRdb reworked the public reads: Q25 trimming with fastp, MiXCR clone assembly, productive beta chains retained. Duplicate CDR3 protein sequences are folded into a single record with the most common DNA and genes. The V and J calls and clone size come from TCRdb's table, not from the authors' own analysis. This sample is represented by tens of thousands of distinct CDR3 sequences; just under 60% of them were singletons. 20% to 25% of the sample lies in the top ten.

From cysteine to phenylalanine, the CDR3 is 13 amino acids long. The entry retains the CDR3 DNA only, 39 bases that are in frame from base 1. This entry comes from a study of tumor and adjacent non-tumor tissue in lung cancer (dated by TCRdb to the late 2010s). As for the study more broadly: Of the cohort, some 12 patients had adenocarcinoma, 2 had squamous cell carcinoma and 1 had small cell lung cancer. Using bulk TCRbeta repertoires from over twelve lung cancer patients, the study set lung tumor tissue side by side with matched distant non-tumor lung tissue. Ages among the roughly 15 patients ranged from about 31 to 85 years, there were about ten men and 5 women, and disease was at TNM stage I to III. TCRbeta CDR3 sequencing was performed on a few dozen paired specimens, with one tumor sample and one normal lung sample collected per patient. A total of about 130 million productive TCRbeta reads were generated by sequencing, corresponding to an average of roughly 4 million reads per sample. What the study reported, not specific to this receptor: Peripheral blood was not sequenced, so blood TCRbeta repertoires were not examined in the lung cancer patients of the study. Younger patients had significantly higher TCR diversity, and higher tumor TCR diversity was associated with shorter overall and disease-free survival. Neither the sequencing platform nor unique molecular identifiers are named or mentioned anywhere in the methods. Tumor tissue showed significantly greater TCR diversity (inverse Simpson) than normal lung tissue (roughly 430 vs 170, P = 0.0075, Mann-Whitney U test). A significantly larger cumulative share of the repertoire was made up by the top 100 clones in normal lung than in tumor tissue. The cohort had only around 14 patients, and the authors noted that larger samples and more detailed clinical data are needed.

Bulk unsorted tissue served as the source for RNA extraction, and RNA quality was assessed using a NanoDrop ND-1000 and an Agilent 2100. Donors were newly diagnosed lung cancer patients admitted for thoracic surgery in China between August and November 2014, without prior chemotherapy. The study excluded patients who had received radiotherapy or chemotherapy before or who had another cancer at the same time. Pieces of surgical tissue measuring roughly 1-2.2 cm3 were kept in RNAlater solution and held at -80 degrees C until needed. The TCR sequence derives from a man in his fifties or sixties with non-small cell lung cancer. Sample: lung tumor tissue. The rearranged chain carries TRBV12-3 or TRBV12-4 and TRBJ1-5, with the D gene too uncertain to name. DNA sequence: TGTCCCAGCAATATGACCTACGGACAGCCCCAGCATTTT. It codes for CPSNMTYGQPQHF.